These 22 T cell receptor beta chains came from one sample sequenced in a study of OX40 agonist ivuxolimab in advanced cancers. Assay used: immunoSEQ multiplex PCR; TCRdb lists only in-frame clones, some missing. The sample includes about 83,000 clones, about 93% of them seen just once. Sequenced material: CD4+ or CD8+ T cells sorted from blood, taken in a trial of the OX40 agonist ivuxolimab. The receptors here all came from an adult with an advanced solid tumor such as melanoma, head and neck, liver or kidney cancer.

V gene TRBV19 combines with J gene TRBJ2-3; D is undetermined. This CDR3 is 15 amino acids long. V lost 3 bases and J 0 bases, leaving 10 bases between the germline ends. In germline, CDR1 is LNHDA, CDR2 SQIVND (reference sequence). The DNA for the CDR3 is TGTGCCAGTAGTATCGGCACGCTTAGCACAGATACGCAGTATTTT. Its translation is CASSIGTLSTDTQYF.

The chain couples TRBV5-6 to TRBJ2-6, with D hard to call. Germline V lookup: CDR1 SGHDT, CDR2 YYEEEE. This CDR3 region has 15 residues. Trimming shortened V by 0 bases and J by 0 bases, and 4 bases separated the two germline ends. The CDR3 DNA sequence: TGTGCCAGCAGCTTGGGAAGCTCTGGGGCCAACGTCCTGACTTTC. Residues: CASSLGSSGANVLTF.

This sequence joins TRBV19 and TRBJ2-1; TRBD2 might be the D (5 bases). V was cut by 2 bases and J by 9 bases, with 8 bases left in between. Germline V gene lookup returns CDR1 LNHDA and CDR2 SQIVND (reference sequence). This CDR3 spans 12 amino acids. The CDR3 loop is CASSIRESEQFF. CDR3 bases: TGTGCCAGTAGTATAAGGGAGAGTGAGCAGTTCTTC.

The chain uses TRBV10-3 and TRBJ2-7; possible D gene TRBD2, 5 bases. This CDR3 is built from 14 residues. Germline lookup yields CDR1 ENHRY and CDR2 SYGVKD. Trimming took 10 bases from V and 2 from J, leaving 18 bases between them. The CDR3 nucleotides are TGTGCCACCGGGGATTTCACAGAACCCTACGAGCAGTACTTC. Translated, it gives CATGDFTEPYEQYF.

The V and J genes are TRBV6-1 and TRBJ2-7, with TRBD2 identical over 10 bases. V shed 4 bases, J shed 6 bases, and the junction held 9 bases outside the gene matches. There are 15 residues in the CDR3. Germline-derived CDR1 and CDR2 are MNHNS and SASEGT. The CDR3 protein is CASSAITGTSAEQYF. In DNA, the CDR3 is TGTGCCAGCAGTGCGATAACCGGGACTAGCGCCGAGCAGTACTTC.

The J gene is TRBJ1-1, the V gene TRBV7-9, with TRBD1 as a possible D gene (6 bases). V was shortened by 5 bases and J by 4 bases, with 11 bases between the two germline ends. CDR1 SEHNR and CDR2 FQNEAQ come from the germline V gene (reference sequence). The CDR3 length is 13 residues. The CDR3 coding sequence is TGTGCCAGCAGCCGGACAGAGTTCACTGAAGCTTTCTTT. It yields the protein CASSRTEFTEAFF. Combining the CDR3 with reference TRBV7-9 and TRBJ1-1 gives the whole variable domain DTGVSQNPRHKITKRGQNVTFRCDPISEHNRLYWYRQTLGQGPEFLTYFQNEAQLEKSRLLSDRFSAERPKGSFSTLEIQRTEQGDSAMYLCASSRTEFTEAFFGQGTRLTVV.

V is TRBV19 and J is TRBJ2-3; no reliable D call. The CDR3 is 12 amino acids. Germline CDR1 and CDR2: LNHDA and SQIVND (reference sequence). The germline V and J ends were trimmed by 4 bases and 2 bases, with 4 bases remaining between them. The CDR3 sequence: CASSTNTDTQYF. The DNA for the CDR3 is TGTGCCAGTAGTACCAACACAGATACGCAGTATTTT.

V usage is TRBV19 and J usage is TRBJ2-1; TRBD2 agrees at 7 bases. The V segment lost 3 bases and the J segment 4 bases; nucleotides outside the gene matches: 6. Germline V gene sequence: CDR1 LNHDA, CDR2 SQIVND (reference sequence). This CDR3 is built from 15 residues. The CDR3 DNA reads as TGTGCCAGTAGTATTGGAGCGGGGCTGTACAATGAGCAGTTCTTC. Amino acids: CASSIGAGLYNEQFF.

This clone was recorded only once. The rearrangement links TRBV30 to TRBJ2-5; maybe TRBD1 (6 bases). Germline assignment: CDR1 GTSNPN and CDR2 SVGIG (reference sequence). There are 12 residues in the CDR3. V lost 2 bases, J lost 4 bases, and 8 bases lay in between. The CDR3: CAWSPRGETQYF. The CDR3 nucleotides are TGTGCCTGGAGTCCCAGGGGAGAGACCCAGTACTTC.

V gene TRBV4-1 combines with J gene TRBJ2-4, with D uncertain. The CDR3 has 14 residues. V shed 4 bases and J shed 9 bases, with 16 bases lying between them. Per the germline V gene, CDR1 is MGHRA and CDR2 is YSYEKL. This chain's CDR3 is CASSPMDGVGIQYF. Written as DNA, the CDR3 is TGCGCCAGCAGCCCCATGGACGGAGTAGGCATTCAGTACTTC.

This chain uses TRBV7-8 with TRBJ1-2; 7 nucleotides align to TRBD1. This CDR3 has 13 residues. Germline V gene lookup returns CDR1 SGHVS and CDR2 FQNEAQ. J was trimmed by 4 bases and V by 8 bases; bases with no gene match: 7. CDR3 coding DNA: TGTGCCAGCGCCGGACAGGCGGGCTATGGCTACACCTTC. Residues: CASAGQAGYGYTF.

This clone came up once. The chain employs TRBV18 and TRBJ2-5; D is ambiguous. V dropped 0 bases and J dropped 5 bases, with 10 bases sitting between them. The CDR3 covers 14 residues. The germline V gene encodes CDR1 KGHSH and CDR2 LQKENI. In DNA, the CDR3 is TGTGCCAGCTCACCACCCGTAGGTTTGGAGACCCAGTACTTC. Amino acid sequence: CASSPPVGLETQYF. The whole variable domain, filled in from reference TRBV18 and TRBJ2-5, reads NAGVMQNPRHLVRRRGQEARLRCSPMKGHSHVYWYRQLPEEGLKFMVYLQKENIIDESGMPKERFSAEFPKEGPSILRIQQVVRGDSAAYFCASSPPVGLETQYFGPGTRLLVL.

The V and J genes are TRBV19 and TRBJ1-5, with no clear D. Germline values: CDR1 LNHDA, CDR2 SQIVND (reference sequence). The V and J ends lost 7 bases and 2 bases respectively, with 12 bases between them. The CDR3 consists of 14 residues. The CDR3 bases are TGTGCCAGTAAGGAGGGCCCGGGCAATCAGCCCCAGCATTTT. It yields the protein CASKEGPGNQPQHF.

The chain recombines TRBV7-2 with TRBJ2-1; D is ambiguous. The CDR3 length is 12 residues. V dropped 5 bases and J dropped 9 bases, with 11 bases sitting between them. Germline V CDR1 and CDR2: SGHTA, FQGNSA. The CDR3 loop reads CASSLLRVEQFF. The CDR3 nucleotides read TGTGCCAGCAGCCTGCTTAGAGTTGAGCAGTTCTTC.

The chain is built from TRBV28 and TRBJ2-3; tentatively, D is TRBD2 (6 bases). CDR3 length: 14 amino acids. With 3 bases removed from V and 2 bases from J, the gap between germline ends came to 9 bases. From germline, CDR1 is MDHEN and CDR2 SYDVKM. The CDR3 DNA sequence: TGTGCCAGCAGTTTCACGGGACTCACAGATACGCAGTATTTT. As protein: CASSFTGLTDTQYF.

V is TRBV6-5 and J is TRBJ2-2; no clear D gene. CDR1 is MNHEY, CDR2 SVGAGI, per germline. The CDR3 has 15 amino acids. The V and J ends lost 4 bases and 1 base respectively, with 10 bases between them. Here the CDR3 reads CASSLTTGNTGELFF. Here the CDR3 DNA reads TGTGCCAGCAGTTTAACGACCGGGAACACCGGGGAGCTGTTTTTT.

V and J are TRBV5-1 and TRBJ2-3, with D possibly being TRBD2 (6 bases). Trimming took 1 base from V and 4 from J, leaving 10 bases between them. Germline values: CDR1 SGHRS, CDR2 YFSETQ. The CDR3 spans 14 residues. The CDR3 DNA follows: TGCGCCAGCAGCTTGCCGGGGGTCCCAGATACGCAGTATTTT. Translating it yields CASSLPGVPDTQYF.

This clone has a single count. The rearrangement joins TRBV7-9 to TRBJ2-1; weak D call: TRBD1 (6 bases). There are 12 residues in the CDR3. Germline V CDR1 and CDR2: SEHNR, FQNEAQ (reference sequence). The V end lost 1 base, the J end lost 14 bases, and 12 bases lay between the germline ends. The CDR3 protein is CASSLVQGLKFF. The CDR3 nucleotides read TGTGCCAGCAGCTTAGTCCAGGGGCTTAAGTTCTTC.

The chain uses TRBV4-1 and TRBJ2-3; TRBD2 aligns across 9 bases. Germline V gene data show CDR1 as MGHRA and CDR2 as YSYEKL. With 0 bases clipped from V and 5 bases from J, the junction kept 9 bases outside the gene matches. The CDR3 spans 17 residues. CDR3 nucleotide sequence: TGCGCCAGCAGCCAAGATCATAGCGGGGGCTTAAGAGATACGCAGTATTTT. Translation gives CASSQDHSGGLRDTQYF.

This chain joins TRBV27 and TRBJ2-1, with 10 nucleotides matching TRBD2. In germline, CDR1 is MNHEY, CDR2 SMNVEV (reference sequence). Trimming cost V 0 bases and J 4 bases; bases outside gene matches: 12. This CDR3 has 19 residues. The CDR3 DNA is TGTGCCAGCAGTTTATCGACCCCCTTAGGAGCGGGAGGGTACAATGAGCAGTTCTTC. Its translation: CASSLSTPLGAGGYNEQFF.

V gene TRBV7-2 combines with J gene TRBJ1-1; weak D call: TRBD1 (6 bases). The germline CDR1 and CDR2 sequences are SGHTA and FQGNSA. The CDR3 is made up of 16 amino acids. Between the trimmed V and J ends, which lost 0 bases and 3 bases, there was a span of 14 bases. The CDR3 protein is CASSLAFGGADTEAFF. The DNA of the CDR3 is TGTGCCAGCAGCTTAGCGTTCGGGGGCGCGGACACTGAAGCTTTCTTT.

The V gene is TRBV11-3, the J gene TRBJ1-2; the D is unclear. The CDR3 loop spans 13 amino acids. The germline V gene encodes CDR1 SGHNT and CDR2 YENEEA. V dropped 5 bases and J dropped 7 bases, with 14 bases sitting between them. The CDR3 DNA follows: TGTGCCAGCAGCCCAGGCCCCGTGGGTGGCTACACCTTC. Protein sequence: CASSPGPVGGYTF.